A selection of T cell receptor beta chains follows, all from one sample in a study of blood T cell repertoires in COVID-19. Sequencing used immunoSEQ multiplex PCR; TCRdb keeps in-frame clones, though not all of them. Of almost 500,000 clones listed, roughly nine tenths were seen once; the top ten hold roughly 8.5%. Sequenced input: PBMCs or T cells enriched from blood (not recorded which). All receptors derive from a woman aged 55-75 years who had recovered from COVID-19. Each CDR3 is given with its conserved first and last residue. D genes are given only for firm matches. For some rows the clone size is stated as once, few or many, or as a class when expanded; others skip it.

d_gene: -
v_gene: TRBV5-1
abundance: -
j_gene: TRBJ1-1
CDR3nt: TGCGCCAGCAGCCCCCACAAGGTAGCCACTGAAGCTTTCTTT
CDR3aa: CASSPHKVATEAFF

d_gene: -
v_gene: TRBV4-1
abundance: -
j_gene: TRBJ2-7
CDR3nt: TGCGCCAGCAGCCAAGATAGGAGCAGCTACGAGCAGTACTTC
CDR3aa: CASSQDRSSYEQYF

d_gene: TRBD1
v_gene: TRBV19
abundance: -
j_gene: TRBJ1-4
CDR3nt: TGTGCCAGTAGTTCCTTGACAGGGGCAGCAACTAATGAAAAACTGTTTTTT
CDR3aa: CASSSLTGAATNEKLFF

d_gene: -
v_gene: TRBV19
abundance: -
j_gene: TRBJ2-3
CDR3nt: TGTGCCAGTAGTATCTGGGGCACGGATACGCAGTATTTT
CDR3aa: CASSIWGTDTQYF

d_gene: -
v_gene: TRBV4-1
abundance: -
j_gene: TRBJ1-1
CDR3nt: TGCGCCAGCAGCCAAGATGGTAAAGGGGGTGATACTGAAGCTTTCTTT
CDR3aa: CASSQDGKGGDTEAFF

d_gene: -
v_gene: TRBV5-1
abundance: -
j_gene: TRBJ1-1
CDR3nt: TGCGCCAGCAGCTTGGCCGAGGAGACGGCGAACACTGAAGCTTTCTTT
CDR3aa: CASSLAEETANTEAFF

d_gene: TRBD2
v_gene: TRBV5-6
abundance: -
j_gene: TRBJ2-1
CDR3nt: TGTGCCAGCAACCAAGCGGGGGCCGACAATGAGCAGTTCTTC
CDR3aa: CASNQAGADNEQFF

d_gene: -
v_gene: TRBV7-2
abundance: -
j_gene: TRBJ2-5
CDR3nt: TGTGCCAGCAGCTCGGACAGACAATATGGGACCCAGTACTTC
CDR3aa: CASSSDRQYGTQYF

d_gene: TRBD1
v_gene: TRBV5-4
abundance: -
j_gene: TRBJ1-6
CDR3nt: TGTGCCAGCAGCTTAAAAACAGGGGGAGGAATTTCACCCCTCCACTTT
CDR3aa: CASSLKTGGGISPLHF

d_gene: -
v_gene: TRBV10-3
abundance: few
j_gene: TRBJ1-2
CDR3nt: TGTGCCATCACCGGGGGACCGGGTGGCTACACCTTC
CDR3aa: CAITGGPGGYTF

d_gene: -
v_gene: TRBV3-1/TRBV3-2
abundance: -
j_gene: TRBJ1-1
CDR3nt: TGTGCCAGCAGCCGCGGACAGAAAGAAGCTTTCTTT
CDR3aa: CASSRGQKEAFF

d_gene: -
v_gene: TRBV14
abundance: -
j_gene: TRBJ1-1
CDR3nt: TGTGCCAGCAGCCAAACAGAAAACACTGAAGCTTTCTTT
CDR3aa: CASSQTENTEAFF

d_gene: -
v_gene: TRBV3-1/TRBV3-2
abundance: -
j_gene: TRBJ1-1
CDR3nt: TGTGCCAGCAGCCAAGGAGGTGGGGGACTCGGAGCTTTCTTT
CDR3aa: CASSQGGGGLGAFF

d_gene: -
v_gene: TRBV4-1
abundance: -
j_gene: TRBJ2-3
CDR3nt: TGCGCCAGCAGCCAAGATAATGGGGGGTCGGCAGATACGCAGTATTTT
CDR3aa: CASSQDNGGSADTQYF

d_gene: -
v_gene: TRBV11-2
abundance: -
j_gene: TRBJ2-3
CDR3nt: TGTGCCAGCAGCTCCTTCTCAGGGTGGGGTACGCAGTATTTT
CDR3aa: CASSSFSGWGTQYF

d_gene: TRBD1
v_gene: TRBV28
abundance: -
j_gene: TRBJ1-2
CDR3nt: TGTGCCAGCAGTTCGCTGTCGACAGGGAACTATGGCTACACCTTC
CDR3aa: CASSSLSTGNYGYTF

d_gene: TRBD1
v_gene: TRBV5-1
abundance: -
j_gene: TRBJ1-2
CDR3nt: TGCGCCAGCAGCATAGGACAGGCCTATGGCTACACCTTC
CDR3aa: CASSIGQAYGYTF

d_gene: TRBD1
v_gene: TRBV10-3
abundance: -
j_gene: TRBJ1-6
CDR3nt: TGTGCCATCAGAGGACAGGGCCACAATTCACCCCTCCACTTT
CDR3aa: CAIRGQGHNSPLHF

d_gene: -
v_gene: TRBV25-1
abundance: -
j_gene: TRBJ1-4
CDR3nt: TGTGCCAGCAGTGACGGGAAGAGTCATGAAAAACTGTTTTTT
CDR3aa: CASSDGKSHEKLFF

d_gene: TRBD1
v_gene: TRBV19
abundance: -
j_gene: TRBJ1-5
CDR3nt: TGTGCCAGTAGTATGGGGTGGACAGGGCCTAGCAATCAGCCCCAGCATTTT
CDR3aa: CASSMGWTGPSNQPQHF

d_gene: -
v_gene: TRBV10-1
abundance: -
j_gene: TRBJ2-6
CDR3nt: TGCGCCAGCAGTGAGCAAAAGGGGTTAGGGGCCAACGTCCTGACTTTC
CDR3aa: CASSEQKGLGANVLTF

d_gene: -
v_gene: TRBV5-1
abundance: once
j_gene: TRBJ2-3
CDR3nt: TGCGCCAGCAGCTTGGGAGGAGCAGATACGCAGTATTTT
CDR3aa: CASSLGGADTQYF

d_gene: -
v_gene: TRBV28
abundance: -
j_gene: TRBJ1-1
CDR3nt: TGTGCCAGCAGTTTACAGGGAACTGAAGCTTTCTTT
CDR3aa: CASSLQGTEAFF

d_gene: -
v_gene: TRBV7-6
abundance: -
j_gene: TRBJ2-2
CDR3nt: TGTGCCAGCAGCTCCTTACACAGGGAAGACACCGGGGAGCTGTTTTTT
CDR3aa: CASSSLHREDTGELFF

d_gene: TRBD1
v_gene: TRBV10-1
abundance: once
j_gene: TRBJ2-1
CDR3nt: TGCGCCAGCAGTGAGTCTCTTGCCGGGACAGGGGGGGATGAGCAGTTCTTC
CDR3aa: CASSESLAGTGGDEQFF

d_gene: -
v_gene: TRBV30
abundance: -
j_gene: TRBJ1-1
CDR3nt: TGTGCCTGGACCCCGGAGACGTGGGACACTGAAGCTTTCTTT
CDR3aa: CAWTPETWDTEAFF

d_gene: -
v_gene: TRBV23-1
abundance: -
j_gene: TRBJ1-5
CDR3nt: TGCGCCAGCAGTCCACGCAGGGCTAGCAATCAGCCCCAGCATTTT
CDR3aa: CASSPRRASNQPQHF

d_gene: TRBD1
v_gene: TRBV19
abundance: -
j_gene: TRBJ1-5
CDR3nt: TGTGCCAGTAGTCGTTCAGGGGGCGCGAGATGGAATCAGCCCCAGCATTTT
CDR3aa: CASSRSGGARWNQPQHF

d_gene: -
v_gene: TRBV7-9
abundance: once
j_gene: TRBJ2-7
CDR3nt: TGTGCCAGCAGCCCCCAGACATCGGTGGACTACGAGCAGTACTTC
CDR3aa: CASSPQTSVDYEQYF

d_gene: -
v_gene: TRBV27
abundance: -
j_gene: TRBJ2-5
CDR3nt: TGTGCCAGCAGTTTACAGTACCAAGAGACCCAGTACTTC
CDR3aa: CASSLQYQETQYF

d_gene: TRBD1
v_gene: TRBV2
abundance: -
j_gene: TRBJ1-4
CDR3nt: TGTGCCAGCAGTACAAGACAGGGCGGGGAAAAACTGTTTTTT
CDR3aa: CASSTRQGGEKLFF

d_gene: -
v_gene: TRBV6-5
abundance: -
j_gene: TRBJ1-2
CDR3nt: TGTGCCAGCAGTTACTCGGGACATTATGGCTACACCTTC
CDR3aa: CASSYSGHYGYTF

d_gene: TRBD1
v_gene: TRBV2
abundance: -
j_gene: TRBJ2-4
CDR3nt: TGTGCCAGCACCCCGACAGGGGGCGAATTTTGCTTC
CDR3aa: CASTPTGGEFCF

d_gene: TRBD1
v_gene: TRBV6-5
abundance: -
j_gene: TRBJ2-7
CDR3nt: TGTGCCAGCAGAACCGGGACAGGGACCTACGAGCAGTACTTC
CDR3aa: CASRTGTGTYEQYF

d_gene: TRBD2
v_gene: TRBV7-9
abundance: once
j_gene: TRBJ2-1
CDR3nt: TGTGCCAGCAGCCCGGGACTAGCGGGGAAGTTCTTC
CDR3aa: CASSPGLAGKFF

d_gene: -
v_gene: TRBV19
abundance: -
j_gene: TRBJ2-1
CDR3nt: TGTGCCAGTACTGGTAGCTCCTACAATGAGCAGTTCTTC
CDR3aa: CASTGSSYNEQFF

d_gene: -
v_gene: TRBV11-3
abundance: -
j_gene: TRBJ2-2
CDR3nt: TGTGCCAGCAGCTTAGTGGGGGGTTGGGACACCGGGGAGCTGTTTTTT
CDR3aa: CASSLVGGWDTGELFF

d_gene: -
v_gene: TRBV7-8
abundance: -
j_gene: TRBJ1-3
CDR3nt: TGTGCCAGCAGCTTAGCGGGTGGGGGCACGGGAAACACCATATATTTT
CDR3aa: CASSLAGGGTGNTIYF